This T cell receptor beta chain was identified during a study of T-cell reconstitution after alpha-beta-depleted transplantation in children. The TCRbeta library was prepared with unique molecular identifiers. In TCRdb, the PCR reads were re-called with MiXCR into one record per CDR3 protein. The sample holds hundreds of thousands of distinct CDR3 sequences; around 16% are singletons and the top ten take 25% to 30%. V gave up 0 bases and J gave up 2 bases, with 12 bases separating them. The CDR3 is 15 amino acids. Germline loops: CDR1 SGHRS, CDR2 YFSETQ. This TCR was sampled from a boy under two years old who had a stem cell transplant for Wiskott-Aldrich syndrome, so the T cells may come from the graft donor. Sequenced here: PBMCs, mostly from graft donor cells, sampled 360 days after TCRalphabeta/CD19-depleted stem cell transplant. V and J are TRBV5-1 and TRBJ2-7, with D hard to call. DNA of the CDR3: TGCGCCAGCAGCTTGGCTCCGACCGCGCCCTACGAGCAGTACTTC. It encodes CASSLAPTAPYEQYF. The complete variable domain, with remaining parts taken from reference TRBV5-1 and TRBJ2-7, reads KAGVTQTPRYLIKTRGQQVTLSCSPISGHRSVSWYQQTPGQGLQFLFEYFSETQRNKGNFPGRFSGRQFSNSRSEMNVSTLELGDSALYLCASSLAPTAPYEQYFGPGTRLTVT.